A single sample gave rise to the 8 T cell receptor beta chains below, sequenced in a study of long-term antiretroviral therapy in people with HIV. Runs used v3.0 of the immunoSEQ assay and were done at survey level. Here immunoSEQ multiplex PCR was the method, and the copy in TCRdb shows in-frame clones only, minus some. The sample has 15,000 to 20,000 clones, about 80% seen once. Specimen: unsorted PBMCs, collected just before starting antiretroviral therapy. Receptors were obtained from a man aged 40-50 years with HIV.

In DNA form, the CDR3 reads TGTGCCGCCTCGGGACAGAATAATTCACCCCTCCACTTT. Translating gives CAASGQNNSPLHF. The chain carries TRBV2 and TRBJ1-6, with 7 bases aligning to TRBD1. Germline V gene lookup returns CDR1 SNHLY and CDR2 FYNNEI. V was pared by 11 bases and J by 5 bases, with 6 bases of the junction left unmatched. The CDR3 is made up of 13 amino acids.

J is TRBJ2-3 and V is TRBV28; 7 positions match TRBD2. This CDR3 contains 13 residues. With 3 bases clipped from V and 6 bases from J, the junction kept 3 bases outside the gene matches. CDR1 is MDHEN and CDR2 is SYDVKM in the germline V gene. The CDR3 is CASSLGGSDTQYF. In DNA, the CDR3 is TGTGCCAGCAGTTTGGGGGGGAGCGATACGCAGTATTTT.

This clone is large within its sample. The chain combines TRBV30 with TRBJ1-3; 7 bases map to TRBD1. The CDR3 consists of 15 residues. Germline assignment: CDR1 GTSNPN and CDR2 SVGIG (reference sequence). The V gene end was trimmed by 4 bases and the J gene end by 0 bases; junction bases not matched to a gene: 6. The CDR3 is CAWTAAGGSGNTIYF. CDR3 sequence (DNA): TGTGCCTGGACTGCGGCAGGGGGCTCTGGAAACACCATATATTTT.

This chain links TRBV27 with TRBJ2-5; 7 positions match TRBD1. Germline V gene lookup returns CDR1 MNHEY and CDR2 SMNVEV (reference sequence). With 4 bases clipped from V and 0 bases from J, the junction kept 8 bases outside the gene matches. This CDR3 is 16 amino acids long. CDR3 amino acids: CASSSMTGYYQETQYF. CDR3 nucleotides: TGTGCCAGCAGTTCGATGACAGGGTATTACCAAGAGACCCAGTACTTC.

V usage is TRBV19 and J usage is TRBJ1-5; TRBD1 agrees at 7 bases. After removal of 7 bases from V and 3 bases from J, the junction contained 6 bases not matched to a gene. Per germline, CDR1 LNHDA and CDR2 SQIVND (reference sequence). This CDR3 contains 14 residues. This CDR3 reads CASKRDRINQPQHF. The CDR3 nucleotides read TGTGCCAGTAAGCGGGACAGAATCAATCAGCCCCAGCATTTT. The complete variable domain, with remaining parts taken from reference TRBV19 and TRBJ1-5, reads DGGITQSPKYLFRKEGQNVTLSCEQNLNHDAMYWYRQDPGQGLRLIYYSQIVNDFQKGDIAEGYSVSREKKESFPLTVTSAQKNPTAFYLCASKRDRINQPQHFGDGTRLSIL.

The rearrangement joins TRBV30 to TRBJ1-1; TRBD1 might be the D (6 bases). The CDR3 totals 16 residues. V lost 3 bases to trimming and J lost 7 bases, with 24 bases between them. Germline values: CDR1 GTSNPN, CDR2 SVGIG (reference sequence). CDR3 residues: CAWSVPGHTPQREAFF. CDR3 nucleotides: TGTGCCTGGAGCGTCCCGGGACACACACCGCAACGTGAAGCTTTCTTT.

The chain uses TRBV11-2 and TRBJ2-7; TRBD1 aligns across 9 bases. This CDR3 region has 18 residues. The germline V gene encodes CDR1 SGHAT and CDR2 FQNNGV. Unmatched junction bases numbered 13, after V lost 1 base and J lost 3 bases. The CDR3 loop reads CASSLVLRGDRGIYEQYF. CDR3 sequence (DNA): TGTGCCAGCAGCTTAGTCCTTCGGGGAGACAGGGGGATCTACGAGCAGTACTTC.

This chain links TRBV10-3 with TRBJ1-3; D perhaps matches TRBD1 (6 bases). CDR1 is ENHRY, CDR2 SYGVKD, per germline. The CDR3 has 20 residues. With 3 bases removed from V and 1 base from J, the gap between germline ends came to 25 bases. The CDR3 DNA reads TGTGCCATCAGTGATCCTTTCGGGGGGCGCGGGGCCGCTTCTGGAAACACCATATATTTT. Translation gives CAISDPFGGRGAASGNTIYF.